The clone carrying this TCR beta chain was seen only once. The germline gives CDR1 SQVTM, CDR2 ANQGSEA. CDR3 size: 13 residues. Trimming removed 6 bases from V and 6 bases from J, with 14 bases in between. The data originate from a study of blood T cell repertoires in COVID-19. For the study at large: PBMCs, B-cell-depleted T cells, or T cells provided the cDNA or gDNA that made up the material.

This table comes from immunoSEQ multiplex PCR, and its TCRdb copy is limited to in-frame clones, with some not included. The data contain 30,000 or so clones, about 90% of them seen just once; the ten biggest clones take up 3.5%. Sequences were obtained from peripheral blood. The chain has TRBV29-1 and TRBJ2-2; a possible D gene is TRBD1 (6 bases). The sequence came from a human donor in a cohort sampled during active COVID-19. The chain's CDR3 is CSVILQGPGELFF. The CDR3 region has the DNA TGCAGCGTCATTCTTCAGGGGCCCGGGGAGCTGTTTTTT.